This record looks at one T cell receptor (beta chain) sequence and its context. Its antigen is currently unknown. CDR3 length equals 13 residues. The V end was cut by 3 bases, the J end by 7 bases, with 9 bases between. CDR1 and CDR2 (germline): LGHDT, YNNKEL (reference sequence). The sample comes from a study of T cell responses to AZD1222 COVID-19 vaccine. Turning to the study itself: Pooling covered second doses at about 4 or about 12 weeks. Findings of the study overall: Unmutated regions of variants are reportedly targeted by nearly half of spike-specific TCRs. Across the whole spike, CD4 TCRs peaked at regions 160-218 and 743-854.

Produced via immunoSEQ multiplex PCR; TCRdb's table is partial and in-frame only. The top ten clones hold under 5% of a sample with approximately 150,000 clones, around 93% of them seen once. Sequencing used peripheral blood, obtained on day 0 of AZD1222 vaccination. The chain recombines TRBV3-1 (or the pseudogene TRBV3-2) with TRBJ2-2, with D unresolved. The receptor's source is an adult in good health. The CDR3 coding sequence is TGTGCCAGCAGCCATAAGGTGGGCGGGGAGCTGTTTTTT. Its translation: CASSHKVGGELFF.